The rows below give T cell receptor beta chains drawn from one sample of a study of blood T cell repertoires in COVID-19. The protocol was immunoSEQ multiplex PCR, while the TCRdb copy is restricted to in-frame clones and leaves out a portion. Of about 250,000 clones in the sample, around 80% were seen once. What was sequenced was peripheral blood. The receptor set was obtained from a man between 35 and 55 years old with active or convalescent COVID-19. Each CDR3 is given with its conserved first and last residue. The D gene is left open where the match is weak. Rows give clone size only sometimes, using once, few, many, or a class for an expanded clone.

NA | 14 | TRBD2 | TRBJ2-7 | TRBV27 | CASSSGGALSEQYF | TGTGCCAGCAGTAGCGGGGGCGCTTTGTCCGAGCAGTACTTC
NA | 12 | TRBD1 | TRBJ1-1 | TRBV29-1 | CSVQQGGTEAFF | TGCAGCGTACAACAGGGGGGCACTGAAGCTTTCTTT
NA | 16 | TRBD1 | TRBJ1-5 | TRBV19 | CASSMASTGGGQPQHF | TGTGCCAGTAGTATGGCCTCGACAGGGGGCGGTCAGCCCCAGCATTTT
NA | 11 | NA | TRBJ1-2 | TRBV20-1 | CSAKEVGGYTF | TGCAGTGCTAAGGAGGTGGGGGGCTACACCTTC
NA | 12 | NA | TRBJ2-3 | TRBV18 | CASSTSSNTQYF | TGTGCCAGCTCCACGAGTTCTAATACGCAGTATTTT
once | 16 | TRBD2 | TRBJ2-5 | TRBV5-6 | CASSSGLKGREETQYF | TGTGCCAGCAGCTCTGGTCTCAAAGGGAGGGAAGAGACCCAGTACTTC
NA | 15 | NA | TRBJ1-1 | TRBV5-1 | CASSLMGQTNTEAFF | TGCGCCAGCAGCTTGATGGGTCAGACTAACACTGAAGCTTTCTTT
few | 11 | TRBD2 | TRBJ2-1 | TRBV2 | CASMVGGPRFF | TGTGCCAGCATGGTGGGAGGGCCACGGTTCTTC
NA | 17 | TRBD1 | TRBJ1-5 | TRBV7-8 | CASSLGQGKNGDQPQHF | TGTGCCAGCAGCCTAGGACAGGGGAAGAACGGGGATCAGCCCCAGCATTTT
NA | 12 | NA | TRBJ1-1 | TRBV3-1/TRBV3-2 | CASSLPGHEAFF | TGTGCCAGCAGCCTTCCCGGACACGAAGCTTTCTTT
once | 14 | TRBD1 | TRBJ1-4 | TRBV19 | CASSLTGASEKLFF | TGTGCCAGTAGCCTCACAGGGGCAAGTGAAAAACTGTTTTTT
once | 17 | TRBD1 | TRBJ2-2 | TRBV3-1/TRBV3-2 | CASSQLGTGANTGELFF | TGTGCCAGCAGCCAATTAGGGACAGGGGCGAACACCGGGGAGCTGTTTTTT
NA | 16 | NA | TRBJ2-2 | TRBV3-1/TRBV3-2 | CASSQELLANTGELFF | TGTGCCAGCAGCCAAGAATTGCTAGCGAACACCGGGGAGCTGTTTTTT
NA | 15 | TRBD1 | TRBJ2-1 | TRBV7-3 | CASSPGTGGGNEQFF | TGTGCCAGCAGCCCAGGGACAGGGGGAGGCAATGAGCAGTTCTTC
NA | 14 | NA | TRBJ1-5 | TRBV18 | CASSIGGASQPQHF | TGTGCCAGCTCCATTGGGGGGGCTAGCCAGCCCCAGCATTTT
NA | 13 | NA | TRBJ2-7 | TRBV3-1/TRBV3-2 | CASSSPREWEQYF | TGTGCCAGCTCGAGCCCCCGGGAATGGGAGCAGTACTTC
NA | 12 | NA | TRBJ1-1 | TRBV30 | CAGEWGHTEAFF | TGTGCCGGAGAATGGGGCCACACTGAAGCTTTCTTT
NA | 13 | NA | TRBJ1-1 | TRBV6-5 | CASSALRGTEAFF | TGTGCCAGCAGCGCCTTGAGGGGGACTGAAGCTTTCTTT
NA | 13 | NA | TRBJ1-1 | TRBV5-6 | CASSLPASTEAFF | TGTGCCAGCAGCTTGCCCGCGAGCACTGAAGCTTTCTTT
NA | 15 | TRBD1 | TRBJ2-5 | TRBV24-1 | CATSQTGQWQETQYF | TGTGCCACCAGCCAGACAGGGCAATGGCAAGAGACCCAGTACTTC
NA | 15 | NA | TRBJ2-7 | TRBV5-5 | CASSLGHVGSWGQYF | TGTGCCAGCAGTTTGGGCCACGTAGGGAGTTGGGGGCAGTACTTC
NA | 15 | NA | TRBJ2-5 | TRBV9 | CASSVAQGFQETQYF | TGTGCCAGCAGCGTAGCTCAGGGCTTCCAAGAGACCCAGTACTTC
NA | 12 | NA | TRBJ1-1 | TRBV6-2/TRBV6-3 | CASSRGNTEAFF | TGTGCCAGCAGTCGGGGGAACACTGAAGCTTTCTTT
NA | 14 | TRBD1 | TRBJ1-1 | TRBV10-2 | CASIPGQGASEAFF | TGCGCCAGCATCCCGGGACAGGGGGCCTCTGAAGCTTTCTTT
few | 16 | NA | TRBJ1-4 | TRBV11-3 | CASSVGRTSAGEKLFF | TGTGCCAGCAGCGTGGGGAGGACGTCCGCGGGGGAAAAACTGTTTTTT
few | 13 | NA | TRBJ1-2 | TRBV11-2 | CASSPGGYYGYTF | TGTGCCAGCAGCCCGGGGGGGTACTATGGCTACACCTTC
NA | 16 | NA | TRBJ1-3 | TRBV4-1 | CASSQDGTSTGNTIYF | TGCGCCAGCAGCCAAGATGGGACATCGACTGGAAACACCATATATTTT
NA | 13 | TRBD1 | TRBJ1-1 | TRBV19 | CASSLTGSAEAFF | TGTGCCAGTAGTTTGACAGGGAGCGCTGAAGCTTTCTTT
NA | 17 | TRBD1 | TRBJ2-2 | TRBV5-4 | CASSFWGQGIGAGELFF | TGTGCCAGCAGCTTTTGGGGACAGGGGATTGGTGCCGGGGAGCTGTTTTTT
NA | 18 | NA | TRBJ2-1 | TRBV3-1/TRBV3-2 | CASSQVAQGGHFYNEQFF | TGTGCCAGCAGCCAAGTGGCCCAGGGGGGACACTTCTACAATGAGCAGTTCTTC
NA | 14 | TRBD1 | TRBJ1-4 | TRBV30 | CAWSGTGYNEKLFF | TGTGCCTGGAGCGGGACAGGCTATAATGAAAAACTGTTTTTT
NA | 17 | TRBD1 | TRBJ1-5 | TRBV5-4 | CASGRRGGEGLNQPQHF | TGTGCCAGCGGGAGGAGAGGGGGCGAGGGACTTAATCAGCCCCAGCATTTT
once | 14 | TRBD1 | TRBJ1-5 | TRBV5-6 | CASSPGQGSQPQHF | TGTGCCAGCAGCCCGGGACAGGGGAGTCAGCCCCAGCATTTT
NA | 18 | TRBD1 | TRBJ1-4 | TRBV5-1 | CASSLGDLQGALLEKLFF | TGCGCCAGCAGCTTAGGCGACTTACAGGGGGCGCTTTTGGAAAAACTGTTTTTT
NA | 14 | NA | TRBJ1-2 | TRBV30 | CAWSPDSFGYGYTF | TGTGCCTGGAGTCCCGACAGCTTCGGGTATGGCTACACCTTC
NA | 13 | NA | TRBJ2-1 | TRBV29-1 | CSVSRTVADEQFF | TGCAGCGTATCCCGGACAGTTGCTGATGAGCAGTTCTTC
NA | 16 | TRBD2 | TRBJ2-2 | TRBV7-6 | CASNPYSSGRAGELFF | TGTGCCAGCAACCCTTACTCTAGCGGGAGGGCCGGGGAGCTGTTTTTT
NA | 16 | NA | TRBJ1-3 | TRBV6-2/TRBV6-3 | CASSWAGSSSGNTIYF | TGTGCCAGCAGTTGGGCGGGCTCGAGCTCTGGAAACACCATATATTTT